This T cell receptor beta chain was identified during a study of early T cells in non-severe SARS-CoV-2 infection. Molecules of cDNA were individually given unique molecular identifiers that were attached to them. TCRdb itself ran the 5' RACE reads through MiXCR, one entry per CDR3 protein. The sample includes fewer than 35,000 distinct CDR3 sequences, 5.7% of them seen just once. This clonotype has ten or more counts. The CDR3 runs to 18 residues. V was clipped by 3 bases and J by 7 bases; unmatched bases: 18. Looked up from germline, CDR1 is MGHRA and CDR2 is YSYEKL. The rearrangement links TRBV4-1 to TRBJ2-1; 7 bases align to TRBD1. The specimen was whole blood. The receptor's source is an adult who was a healthcare worker with PCR-confirmed SARS-CoV-2 infection or an uninfected control (not recorded which). The CDR3 loop reads CASSQRLGRAGGLNEQFF. In nucleotides, the CDR3 is TGCGCCAGCAGCCAGCGTTTGGGCCGGGCAGGGGGATTGAATGAGCAGTTCTTC.